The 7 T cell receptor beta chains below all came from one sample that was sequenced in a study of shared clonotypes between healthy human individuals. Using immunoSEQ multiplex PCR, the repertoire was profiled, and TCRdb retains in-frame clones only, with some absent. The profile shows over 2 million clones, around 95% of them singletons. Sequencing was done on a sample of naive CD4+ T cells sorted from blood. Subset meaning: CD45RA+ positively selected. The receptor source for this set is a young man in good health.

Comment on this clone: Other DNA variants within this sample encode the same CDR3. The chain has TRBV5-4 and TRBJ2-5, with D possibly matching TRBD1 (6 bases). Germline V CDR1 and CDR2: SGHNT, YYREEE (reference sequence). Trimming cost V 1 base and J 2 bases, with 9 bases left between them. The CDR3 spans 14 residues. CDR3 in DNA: TGTGCCAGCAGCTTGTGGGGGCGACAAGAGACCCAGTACTTC. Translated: CASSLWGRQETQYF.

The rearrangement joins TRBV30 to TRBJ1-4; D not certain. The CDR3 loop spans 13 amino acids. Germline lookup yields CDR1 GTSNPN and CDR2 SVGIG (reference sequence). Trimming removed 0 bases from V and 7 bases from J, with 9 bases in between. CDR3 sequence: CAWSVGRIEKLFF. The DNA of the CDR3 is TGTGCCTGGAGTGTTGGGAGGATTGAAAAACTGTTTTTT.

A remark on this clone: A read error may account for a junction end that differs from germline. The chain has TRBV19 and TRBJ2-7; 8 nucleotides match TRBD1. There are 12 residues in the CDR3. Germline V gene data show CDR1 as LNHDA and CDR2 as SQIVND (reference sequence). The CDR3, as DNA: TGTGCCAGTAGTACCCTCGGGACAGGTCTGAACTTC. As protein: CASSTLGTGLNF.

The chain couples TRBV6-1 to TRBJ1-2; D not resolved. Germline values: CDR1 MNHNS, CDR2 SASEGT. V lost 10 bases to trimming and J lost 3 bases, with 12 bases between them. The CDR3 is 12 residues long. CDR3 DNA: TGTGCCACCAGGATTCGGGACTATGGCTACACCTTC. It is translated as CATRIRDYGYTF.

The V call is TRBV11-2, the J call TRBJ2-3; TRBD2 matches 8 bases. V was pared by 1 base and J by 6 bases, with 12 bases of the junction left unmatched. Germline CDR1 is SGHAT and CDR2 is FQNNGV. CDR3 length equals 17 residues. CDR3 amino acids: CASSLADRGGRRDTQYF. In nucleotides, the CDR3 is TGTGCCAGCAGCTTAGCGGACCGGGGGGGGCGGCGGGATACGCAGTATTTT.

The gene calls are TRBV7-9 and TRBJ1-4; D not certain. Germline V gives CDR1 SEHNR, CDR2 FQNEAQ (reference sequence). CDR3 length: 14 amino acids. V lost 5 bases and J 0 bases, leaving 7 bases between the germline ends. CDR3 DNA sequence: TGTGCCAGCAGCCGGGATGCAACTAATGAAAAACTGTTTTTT. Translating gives CASSRDATNEKLFF.

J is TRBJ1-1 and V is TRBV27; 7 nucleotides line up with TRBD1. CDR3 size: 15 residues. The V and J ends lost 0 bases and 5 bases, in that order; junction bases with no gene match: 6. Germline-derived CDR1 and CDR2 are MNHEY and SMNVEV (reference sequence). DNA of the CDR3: TGTGCCAGCAGTTTATCGAACAGGGGAGGTACTGAAGCTTTCTTT. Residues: CASSLSNRGGTEAFF.